This T cell receptor beta chain was sequenced during a study of blood T cells in healthy people across ages. Whole-study context: Template switching recovered approximately one barcoded beta molecule for every two T cells. Points from the study as a whole: Getting older went along with TCR beta diversity per million T cells dropping roughly linearly. Diversity was estimated from one million T cells, and these estimates were considered underestimates.

The CDR3 loop spans 16 amino acids. The V gene end was trimmed by 0 bases and the J gene end by 2 bases; junction bases not matched to a gene: 7. Germline V gene lookup returns CDR1 SQVTM and CDR2 ANQGSEA. Primed by a sample-barcoded 5' primer and a J-beta primer mix, a second PCR proceeded for about 6 to 12 cycles. TCRdb used MiXCR to reprocess the 5' RACE reads, holding one entry per CDR3 protein. The sample has 1,800,000 or so distinct CDR3 sequences, about 39% seen once. This clonotype occurred a few times. Antigen: not known. This receptor was taken from a human donor in good health. The rearrangement uses TRBV29-1 and TRBJ2-3; 8 bases are a match to TRBD1. The sample comprised blood. CDR3 nucleotide sequence: TGCAGCGTTGAAGACCCAGGGGGCCGGTACACAGATACGCAGTATTTT. Translation gives CSVEDPGGRYTDTQYF.